What follows describes a single T cell receptor beta chain. Germline and junction disagree at one end, which may indicate a read error. This CDR3 contains 14 residues. Germline V gene sequence: CDR1 SGHAT, CDR2 FQNNGV. This record comes from a study of tumor-infiltrating lymphocytes in primary liver carcinoma. Joint extraction of RNA and DNA used roughly 19-31 mg of bulk tissue that was unsorted. The template, about 540 ng total RNA, yielded TCR beta cDNA made with a constant-region primer. It was through three nested multiplex PCR rounds of slightly modified ARM-PCR that TCR beta libraries arose. Running 10 cycles apiece, the first two PCR rounds relied on TRBV1-TRBV30 forward primers together with a C-beta reverse primer. Each CDR3 protein gets one entry after TCRdb re-called the multiplex PCR reads with MiXCR. The top ten hold less than 10% of the sample, which has 100,000 to 150,000 distinct CDR3 sequences, around 64% seen once.

The chain combines TRBV11-2 with TRBJ2-1; a possible D gene is TRBD2 (6 bases). The sequence was collected from a woman in her sixties or seventies with primary liver carcinoma and hepatitis B virus infection. Material for sequencing was liver tumor tissue from sampling region 3. Stated subset: tumor region T3, left-lateral pole. In nucleotides, the CDR3 is TGTGCCAGCTGCTTAGATGCGGGGCTTGCGGGACAGTTCTTC. It encodes CASCLDAGLAGQFF.